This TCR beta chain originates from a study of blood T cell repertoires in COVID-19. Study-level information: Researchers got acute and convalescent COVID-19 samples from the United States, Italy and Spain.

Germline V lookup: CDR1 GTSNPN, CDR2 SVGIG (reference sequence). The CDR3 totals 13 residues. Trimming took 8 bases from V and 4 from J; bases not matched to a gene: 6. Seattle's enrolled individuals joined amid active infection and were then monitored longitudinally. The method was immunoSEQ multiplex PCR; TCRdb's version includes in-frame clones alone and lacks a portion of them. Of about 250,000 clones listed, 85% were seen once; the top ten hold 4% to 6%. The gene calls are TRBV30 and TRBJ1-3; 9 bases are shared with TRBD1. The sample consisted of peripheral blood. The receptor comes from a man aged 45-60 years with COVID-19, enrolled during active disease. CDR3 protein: CARGQGSGNTIYF. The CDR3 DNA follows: TGTGCCAGAGGACAGGGGAGCGGAAACACCATATATTTT.